This TCR beta chain was retrieved from a study of CDR3 diversity in severe acne. This CDR3 comprises 13 residues. Per germline, CDR1 MNHEY and CDR2 SMNVEV (reference sequence). J lost 2 bases, V lost 6 bases, and 4 bases had no gene match. This clonotype was picked up many times. TCRdb re-called the PCR reads with MiXCR, one entry per CDR3 protein. The table records over 90,000 distinct CDR3 sequences, more than 45% of them present only once. The V gene is TRBV27, the J gene TRBJ2-7, with 7 bases lining up with TRBD2. The receptor's source is a male donor with acne. The sequenced sample consisted of blood. The CDR3 DNA follows: TGTGCCAGCAGGGCCCTAGCGGCCTACGAGCAGTACTTC. Residues: CASRALAAYEQYF.